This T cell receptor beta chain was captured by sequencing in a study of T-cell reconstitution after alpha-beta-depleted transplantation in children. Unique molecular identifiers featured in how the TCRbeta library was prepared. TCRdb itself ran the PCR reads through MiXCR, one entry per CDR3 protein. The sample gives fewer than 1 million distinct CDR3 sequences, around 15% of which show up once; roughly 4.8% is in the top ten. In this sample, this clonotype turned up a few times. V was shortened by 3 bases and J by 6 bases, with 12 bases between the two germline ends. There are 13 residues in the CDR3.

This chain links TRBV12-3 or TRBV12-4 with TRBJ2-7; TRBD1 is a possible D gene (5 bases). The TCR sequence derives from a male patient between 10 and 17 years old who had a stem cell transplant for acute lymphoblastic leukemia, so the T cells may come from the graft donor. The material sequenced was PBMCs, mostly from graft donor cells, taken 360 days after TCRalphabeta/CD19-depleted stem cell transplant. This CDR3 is CASSFTGHSEQYF. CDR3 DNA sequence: TGTGCCAGCAGTTTTACAGGACATAGCGAGCAGTACTTC.